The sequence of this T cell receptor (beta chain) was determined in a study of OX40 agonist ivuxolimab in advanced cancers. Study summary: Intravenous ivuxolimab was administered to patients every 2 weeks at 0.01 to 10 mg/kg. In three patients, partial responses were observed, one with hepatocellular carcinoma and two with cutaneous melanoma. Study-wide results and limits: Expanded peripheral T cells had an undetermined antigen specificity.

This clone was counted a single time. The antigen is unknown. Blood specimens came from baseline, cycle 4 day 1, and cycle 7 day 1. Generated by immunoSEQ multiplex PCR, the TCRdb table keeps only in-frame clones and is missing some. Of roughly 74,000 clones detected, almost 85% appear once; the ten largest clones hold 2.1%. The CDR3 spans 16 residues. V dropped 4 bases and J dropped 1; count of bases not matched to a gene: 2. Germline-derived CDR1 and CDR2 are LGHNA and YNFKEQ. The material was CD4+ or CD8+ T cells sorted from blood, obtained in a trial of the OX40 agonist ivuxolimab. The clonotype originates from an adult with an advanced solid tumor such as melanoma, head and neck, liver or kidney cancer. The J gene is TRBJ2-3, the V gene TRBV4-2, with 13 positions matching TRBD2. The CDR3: CASSPGTSGGTDTQYF. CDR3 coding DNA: TGTGCCAGCAGCCCTGGGACTAGCGGGGGCACAGATACGCAGTATTTT.